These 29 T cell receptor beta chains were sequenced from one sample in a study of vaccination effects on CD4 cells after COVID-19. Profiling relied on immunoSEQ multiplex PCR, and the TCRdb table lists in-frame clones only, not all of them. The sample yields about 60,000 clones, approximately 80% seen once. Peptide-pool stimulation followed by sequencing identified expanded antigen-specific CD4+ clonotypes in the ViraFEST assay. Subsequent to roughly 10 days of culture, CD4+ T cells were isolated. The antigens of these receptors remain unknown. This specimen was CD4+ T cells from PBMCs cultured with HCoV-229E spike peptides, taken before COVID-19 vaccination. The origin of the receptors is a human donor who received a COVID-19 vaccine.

CDR3: CASSRDRVATNEKLFF. The CDR3 coding sequence is TGCGCCAGCAGCCGGGACAGGGTGGCAACTAATGAAAAACTGTTTTTT. The chain recombines TRBV5-1 with TRBJ1-4, with 9 bases matching TRBD1. Trimming cost V 4 bases and J 0 bases; bases outside gene matches: 4. Looked up from germline, CDR1 is SGHRS and CDR2 is YFSETQ. This CDR3 is 16 amino acids long. The full variable domain, rest sourced from reference TRBV5-1 and TRBJ1-4, is KAGVTQTPRYLIKTRGQQVTLSCSPISGHRSVSWYQQTPGQGLQFLFEYFSETQRNKGNFPGRFSGRQFSNSRSEMNVSTLELGDSALYLCASSRDRVATNEKLFFGSGTQLSVL.

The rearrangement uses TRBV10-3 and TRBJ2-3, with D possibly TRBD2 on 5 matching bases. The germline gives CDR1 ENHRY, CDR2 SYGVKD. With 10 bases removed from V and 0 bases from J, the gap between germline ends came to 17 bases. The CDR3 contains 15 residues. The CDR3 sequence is CATANSGTSTDTQYF. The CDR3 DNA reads TGTGCCACGGCCAACAGCGGAACTAGCACAGATACGCAGTATTTT.

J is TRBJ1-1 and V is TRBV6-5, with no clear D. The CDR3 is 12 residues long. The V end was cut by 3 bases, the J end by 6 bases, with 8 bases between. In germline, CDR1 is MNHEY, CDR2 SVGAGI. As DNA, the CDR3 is TGTGCCAGCAGTTATCGGAATGCTGAAGCTTTCTTT. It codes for CASSYRNAEAFF.

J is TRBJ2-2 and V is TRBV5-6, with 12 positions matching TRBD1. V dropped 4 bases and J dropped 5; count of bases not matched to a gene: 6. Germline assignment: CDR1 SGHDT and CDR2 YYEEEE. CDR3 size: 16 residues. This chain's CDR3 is CASSPGTGGYTGELFF. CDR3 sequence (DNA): TGTGCCAGCAGCCCCGGGACAGGGGGCTATACCGGGGAGCTGTTTTTT. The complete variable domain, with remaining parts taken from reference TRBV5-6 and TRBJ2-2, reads DAGVTQSPTHLIKTRGQQVTLRCSPKSGHDTVSWYQQALGQGPQFIFQYYEEEERQRGNFPDRFSGHQFPNYSSELNVNALLLGDSALYLCASSPGTGGYTGELFFGEGSRLTVL.

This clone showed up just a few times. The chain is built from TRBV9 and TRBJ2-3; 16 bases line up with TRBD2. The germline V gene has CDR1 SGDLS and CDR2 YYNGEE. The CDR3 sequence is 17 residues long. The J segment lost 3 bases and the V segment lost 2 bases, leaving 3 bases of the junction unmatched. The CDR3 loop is CASSVGLAGGKTDTQYF. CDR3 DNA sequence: TGTGCCAGCAGCGTGGGACTAGCGGGGGGGAAGACAGATACGCAGTATTTT.

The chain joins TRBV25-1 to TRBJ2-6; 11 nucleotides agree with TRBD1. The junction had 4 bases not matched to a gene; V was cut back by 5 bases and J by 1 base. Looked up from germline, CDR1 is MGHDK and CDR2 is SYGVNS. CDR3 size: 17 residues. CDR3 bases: TGTGCCAGCAGTTGGACAGGGGGCATATCTGGGGCCAACGTCCTGACTTTC. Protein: CASSWTGGISGANVLTF. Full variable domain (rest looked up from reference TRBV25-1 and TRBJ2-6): EADIYQTPRYLVIGTGKKITLECSQTMGHDKMYWYQQDPGMELHLIHYSYGVNSTEKGDLSSESTVSRIRTEHFPLTLESARPSHTSQYLCASSWTGGISGANVLTFGAGSRLTVL.

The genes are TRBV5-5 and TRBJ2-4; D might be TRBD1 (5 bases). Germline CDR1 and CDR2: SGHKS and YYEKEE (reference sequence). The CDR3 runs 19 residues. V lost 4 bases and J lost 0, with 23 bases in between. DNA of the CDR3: TGTGCCAGCAGCATGACAGAGTGGAGCCCTTTAATAGCCAAAAACATTCAGTACTTC. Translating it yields CASSMTEWSPLIAKNIQYF.

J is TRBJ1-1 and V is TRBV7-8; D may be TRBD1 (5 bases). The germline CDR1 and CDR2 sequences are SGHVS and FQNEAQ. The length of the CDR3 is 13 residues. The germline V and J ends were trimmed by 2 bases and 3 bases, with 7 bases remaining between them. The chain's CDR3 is CASSLLRDTEAFF. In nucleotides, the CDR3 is TGTGCCAGCAGCTTACTCAGGGACACTGAAGCTTTCTTT.

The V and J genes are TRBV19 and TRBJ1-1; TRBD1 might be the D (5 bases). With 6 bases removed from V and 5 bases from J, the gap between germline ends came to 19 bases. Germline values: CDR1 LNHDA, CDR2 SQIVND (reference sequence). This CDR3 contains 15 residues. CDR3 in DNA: TGTGCCAGTAGCTTGTCGGGGACGCAAGGTACTGAAGCTTTCTTT. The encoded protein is CASSLSGTQGTEAFF.

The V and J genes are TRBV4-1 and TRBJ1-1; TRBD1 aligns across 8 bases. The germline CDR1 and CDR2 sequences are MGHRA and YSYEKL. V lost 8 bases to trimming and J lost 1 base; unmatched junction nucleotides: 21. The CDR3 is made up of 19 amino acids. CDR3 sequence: CASRGNGRGPQGGNTEAFF. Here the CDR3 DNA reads TGCGCCAGCCGGGGCAACGGCAGGGGGCCTCAAGGAGGGAACACTGAAGCTTTCTTT.

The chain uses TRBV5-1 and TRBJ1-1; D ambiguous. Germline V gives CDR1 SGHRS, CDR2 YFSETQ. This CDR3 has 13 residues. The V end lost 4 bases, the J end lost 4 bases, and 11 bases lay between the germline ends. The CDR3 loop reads CASSSFGSTEAFF. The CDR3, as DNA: TGCGCCAGCAGCAGTTTCGGCAGCACTGAAGCTTTCTTT.

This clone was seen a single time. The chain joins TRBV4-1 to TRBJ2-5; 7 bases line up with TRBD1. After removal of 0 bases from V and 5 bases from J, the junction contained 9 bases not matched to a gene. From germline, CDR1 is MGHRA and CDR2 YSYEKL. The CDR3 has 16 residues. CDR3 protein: CASSQDDREGWETQYF. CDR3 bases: TGCGCCAGCAGCCAAGATGACAGGGAAGGGTGGGAGACCCAGTACTTC.

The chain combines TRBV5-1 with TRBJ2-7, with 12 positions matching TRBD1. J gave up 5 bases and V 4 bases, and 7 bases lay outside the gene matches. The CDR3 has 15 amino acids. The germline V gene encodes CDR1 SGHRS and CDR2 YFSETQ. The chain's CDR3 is CASSHAGTGGDEQYV. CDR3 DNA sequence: TGCGCCAGCAGCCATGCCGGGACAGGGGGCGACGAGCAGTACGTC.

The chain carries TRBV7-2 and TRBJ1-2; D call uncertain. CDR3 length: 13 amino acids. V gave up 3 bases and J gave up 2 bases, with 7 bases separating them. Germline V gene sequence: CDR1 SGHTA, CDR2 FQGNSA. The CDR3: CASSFTQNYGYTF. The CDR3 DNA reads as TGTGCCAGCAGCTTTACTCAGAACTATGGCTACACCTTC. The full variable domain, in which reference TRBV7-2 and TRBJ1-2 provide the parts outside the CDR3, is GAGVSQSPSNKVTEKGKDVELRCDPISGHTALYWYRQSLGQGLEFLIYFQGNSAPDKSGLPSDRFSAERTGGSVSTLTIQRTQQEDSAVYLCASSFTQNYGYTFGSGTRLTVV.

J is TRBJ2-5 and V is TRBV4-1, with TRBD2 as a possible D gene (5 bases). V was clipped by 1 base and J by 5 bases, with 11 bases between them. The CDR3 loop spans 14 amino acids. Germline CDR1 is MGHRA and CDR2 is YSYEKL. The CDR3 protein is CASSQVGREETQYF. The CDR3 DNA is TGCGCCAGCAGCCAAGTAGGTAGGGAGGAGACCCAGTACTTC.

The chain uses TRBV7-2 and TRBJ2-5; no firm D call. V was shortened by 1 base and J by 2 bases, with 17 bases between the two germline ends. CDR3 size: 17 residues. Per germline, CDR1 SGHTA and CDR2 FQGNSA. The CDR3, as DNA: TGTGCCAGCAGCTTAGAACATATCGTAGATTATCAAGAGACCCAGTACTTC. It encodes CASSLEHIVDYQETQYF.

DNA for the CDR3: TGTGCCAGCAGCTTAAATACAGGCGGAAATCAGCCCCAGCATTTT. Its translation is CASSLNTGGNQPQHF. The rearrangement links TRBV7-8 to TRBJ1-5; D is perhaps TRBD1 (5 bases). V was clipped by 2 bases and J by 4 bases, with 12 bases between them. The CDR3 has 15 amino acids. Per germline, CDR1 SGHVS and CDR2 FQNEAQ.

CDR3 sequence: CASSEYGDRSPLHF. DNA of the CDR3: TGTGCCAGCAGTGAATATGGGGATCGATCACCCCTCCACTTT. The chain joins TRBV25-1 to TRBJ1-6, with no clear D. The CDR3 is made up of 14 amino acids. Germline loops: CDR1 MGHDK, CDR2 SYGVNS. V shed 0 bases and J shed 10 bases, with 10 bases lying between them.

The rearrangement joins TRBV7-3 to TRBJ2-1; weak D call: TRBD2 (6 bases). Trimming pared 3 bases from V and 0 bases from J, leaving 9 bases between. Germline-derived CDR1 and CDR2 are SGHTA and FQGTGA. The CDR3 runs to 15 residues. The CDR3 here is CASSFSGSSYNEQFF. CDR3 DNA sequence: TGTGCCAGCAGCTTCTCCGGGAGCTCCTACAATGAGCAGTTCTTC.

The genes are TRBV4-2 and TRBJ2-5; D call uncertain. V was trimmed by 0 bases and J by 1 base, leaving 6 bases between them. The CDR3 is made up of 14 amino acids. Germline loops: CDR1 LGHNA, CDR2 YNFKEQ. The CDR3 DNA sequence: TGTGCCAGCAGCCAAGATCGGGTCCAAGAGACCCAGTACTTC. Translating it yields CASSQDRVQETQYF.

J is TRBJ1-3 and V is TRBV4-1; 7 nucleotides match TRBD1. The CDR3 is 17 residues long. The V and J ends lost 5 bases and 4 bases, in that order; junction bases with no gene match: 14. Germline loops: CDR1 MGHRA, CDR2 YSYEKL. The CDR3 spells CASSSPTMTGRGNTIYF. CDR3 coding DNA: TGCGCCAGCAGCTCGCCCACTATGACAGGGAGAGGAAACACCATATATTTT.

The CDR3: CSVLVPQGAGTEAFF. The CDR3 coding sequence is TGCAGCGTGTTAGTGCCCCAGGGGGCTGGCACTGAAGCTTTCTTT. This chain connects TRBV29-1 to TRBJ1-1, with 8 bases fitting TRBD1. This CDR3 is built from 15 residues. J was trimmed by 4 bases and V by 6 bases; bases with no gene match: 13. Germline loops: CDR1 SQVTM, CDR2 ANQGSEA.

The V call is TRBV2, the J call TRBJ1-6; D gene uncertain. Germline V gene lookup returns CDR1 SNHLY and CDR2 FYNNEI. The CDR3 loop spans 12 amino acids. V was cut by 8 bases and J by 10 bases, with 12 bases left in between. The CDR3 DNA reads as TGTGCCAGCCGGGCCAGGAACTCACCCCTCCACTTT. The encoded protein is CASRARNSPLHF.

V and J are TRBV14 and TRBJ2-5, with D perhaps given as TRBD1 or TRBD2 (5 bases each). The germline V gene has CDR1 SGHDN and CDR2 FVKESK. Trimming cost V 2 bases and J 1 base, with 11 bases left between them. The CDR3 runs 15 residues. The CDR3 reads CASSQSTGTQETQYF. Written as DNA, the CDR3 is TGTGCCAGCAGCCAATCAACCGGGACCCAAGAGACCCAGTACTTC.

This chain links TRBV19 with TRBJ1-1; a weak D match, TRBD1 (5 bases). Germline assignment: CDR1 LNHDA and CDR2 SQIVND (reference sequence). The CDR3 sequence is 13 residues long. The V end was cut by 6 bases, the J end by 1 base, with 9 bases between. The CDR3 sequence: CASSRRENTEAFF. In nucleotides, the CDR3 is TGTGCCAGTAGCCGCAGGGAGAACACTGAAGCTTTCTTT.

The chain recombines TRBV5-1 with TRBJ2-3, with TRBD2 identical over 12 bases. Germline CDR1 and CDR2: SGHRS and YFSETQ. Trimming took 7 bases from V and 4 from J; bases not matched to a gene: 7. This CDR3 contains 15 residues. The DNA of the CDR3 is TGCGCCAGCGCTAGCGGGGGGGCCGGAGCAGATACGCAGTATTTT. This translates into CASASGGAGADTQYF.

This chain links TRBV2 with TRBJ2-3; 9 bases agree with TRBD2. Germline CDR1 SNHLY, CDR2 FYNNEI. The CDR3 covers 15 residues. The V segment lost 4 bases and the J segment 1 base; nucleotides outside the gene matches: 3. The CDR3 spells CASSGRGGGTDTQYF. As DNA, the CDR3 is TGTGCCAGCAGTGGGCGGGGGGGCGGCACAGATACGCAGTATTTT.

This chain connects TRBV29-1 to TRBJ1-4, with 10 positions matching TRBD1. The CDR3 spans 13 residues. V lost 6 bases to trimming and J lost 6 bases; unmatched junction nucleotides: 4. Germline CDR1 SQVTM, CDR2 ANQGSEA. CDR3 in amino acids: CSVSGTGDEKLFF. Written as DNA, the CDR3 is TGCAGCGTATCCGGGACAGGGGATGAAAAACTGTTTTTT.

CDR3 coding DNA: TGTGCCAGCAGCCAAGGAGGGGCAACTAATGAAAAACTGTTTTTT. Residues: CASSQGGATNEKLFF. The chain links TRBV7-9 to TRBJ1-4; tentative D call: TRBD1 (5 bases). The CDR3 extends over 15 amino acids. Germline CDR1 is SEHNR and CDR2 is FQNEAQ (reference sequence). V dropped 5 bases and J dropped 0 bases, with 10 bases sitting between them. The full variable domain, completed using reference TRBV7-9 and TRBJ1-4, is DTGVSQNPRHKITKRGQNVTFRCDPISEHNRLYWYRQTLGQGPEFLTYFQNEAQLEKSRLLSDRFSAERPKGSFSTLEIQRTEQGDSAMYLCASSQGGATNEKLFFGSGTQLSVL.